A single sample is the source of the 17 T cell receptor beta chains below, sequenced in a study of Ad26.COV2.S vaccination and SARS-CoV-2 variants. The treatment: around 19 received Ad26.COV2.S at low or high dose, single or two shots; 5 received placebo; per-sample allocation not given. Day 63 after the first vaccine or placebo injection was the time point for sampling. Assay used: immunoSEQ multiplex PCR; TCRdb lists only in-frame clones, some missing. The sample includes roughly 400,000 clones, 75% to 90% of them seen just once. The source material was peripheral blood, sampled in a trial of Ad26.COV2.S vaccine versus placebo. Receptors originate from a person between 18 and 65 years old who received the Ad26.COV2.S COVID-19 vaccine or a placebo.

This clone has more than one count but fewer than ten. The rearrangement joins TRBV14 to TRBJ2-7, with 8 bases identical to TRBD2. This CDR3 spans 19 amino acids. Germline CDR1 reads SGHDN; CDR2 reads FVKESK. V lost 3 bases and J lost 1; bases outside the gene matches: 17. In DNA, the CDR3 is TGTGCCAGCAGCCATTCCCGGACTAGTAGCGGGATGACGTCCTACGAGCAGTACTTC. It specifies CASSHSRTSSGMTSYEQYF. The variable domain in full, with the rest retrieved from reference TRBV14 and TRBJ2-7, is EAGVTQFPSHSVIEKGQTVTLRCDPISGHDNLYWYRRVMGKEIKFLLHFVKESKQDESGMPNNRFLAERTGGTYSTLKVQPAELEDSGVYFCASSHSRTSSGMTSYEQYFGPGTRLTVT.

This clone was detected a few times. This chain links TRBV5-4 with TRBJ2-1, with 10 bases identical to TRBD2. This CDR3 has 15 amino acids. CDR1 and CDR2 (germline): SGHNT, YYREEE (reference sequence). J gave up 3 bases and V 4 bases, and 4 bases lay outside the gene matches. The CDR3 nucleotides read TGTGCCAGCAGCACCACTAGCGGGGACTACAATGAGCAGTTCTTC. Translating it yields CASSTTSGDYNEQFF.

This chain links TRBV3-1 (or the pseudogene TRBV3-2) with TRBJ2-2, with 10 bases matching TRBD2. V shed 6 bases, J shed 6 bases, and the junction held 10 bases outside the gene matches. CDR3 size: 16 residues. Per the germline V gene, CDR1 is LGHDT and CDR2 is YNNKEL (reference sequence). The CDR3 DNA sequence: TGTGCCAGCAGACTTCGACTAGCGGGTGGACCCGGGGAGCTGTTTTTT. It yields the protein CASRLRLAGGPGELFF.

V gene TRBV7-2 combines with J gene TRBJ1-4; D not resolved. The length of the CDR3 is 14 residues. Between the trimmed V and J ends, which lost 3 bases and 8 bases, there was a span of 13 bases. Germline values: CDR1 SGHTA, CDR2 FQGNSA. The CDR3 DNA sequence: TGTGCCAGCAGCTTGAGGCACAGAGGAGAAAAACTGTTTTTT. The encoded protein is CASSLRHRGEKLFF.

This chain links TRBV30 with TRBJ2-7; TRBD2 agrees at 14 bases. The CDR3 contains 18 residues. V dropped 0 bases and J dropped 1; count of bases not matched to a gene: 8. Germline V lookup: CDR1 GTSNPN, CDR2 SVGIG (reference sequence). Here the CDR3 DNA reads TGTGCCTGGAGTGTAATCGGACTAGCGGGAGGCCATTCCTACGAGCAGTACTTC. It codes for CAWSVIGLAGGHSYEQYF.

The chain recombines TRBV7-9 with TRBJ2-4; 15 bases fit TRBD2. Germline V gives CDR1 SEHNR, CDR2 FQNEAQ (reference sequence). The CDR3 has 18 amino acids. J gave up 2 bases and V 5 bases, and 7 bases lay outside the gene matches. CDR3: CASSPGLAGGFPKNIQYF. The CDR3 bases are TGTGCCAGCAGCCCGGGACTAGCGGGAGGATTTCCCAAAAACATTCAGTACTTC.

The chain couples TRBV6-5 to TRBJ2-5; TRBD1 might be the D (6 bases). Trimming left V 6 bases short and J 7 bases short, with 9 bases between. Germline lookup yields CDR1 MNHEY and CDR2 SVGAGI. The CDR3 consists of 11 residues. The CDR3 nucleotides read TGTGCCAGCAGCCGCAGGGGGACCCAGTACTTC. Amino acid sequence: CASSRRGTQYF.

The rearrangement links TRBV29-1 to TRBJ2-2; no clear D. V was cut by 4 bases and J by 4 bases, with 10 bases left in between. Germline V lookup: CDR1 SQVTM, CDR2 ANQGSEA. This CDR3 region has 13 residues. CDR3: CSVGSLATGELFF. The CDR3 region has the DNA TGCAGCGTTGGGTCTCTGGCCACCGGGGAGCTGTTTTTT.

V is TRBV29-1 and J is TRBJ1-1; D gene ambiguous. Germline V gene data show CDR1 as SQVTM and CDR2 as ANQGSEA. The germline V and J ends were trimmed by 5 bases and 1 base, with 14 bases remaining between them. This CDR3 has 14 residues. In nucleotides, the CDR3 is TGCAGCGTTCGATGGAGCTACGGGAACACTGAAGCTTTCTTT. Its translation: CSVRWSYGNTEAFF.

This rearrangement joins TRBV27 to TRBJ1-6; D gene ambiguous. Trimming took off 3 bases at V and 8 bases at J, with 5 bases between the two ends. Germline values: CDR1 MNHEY, CDR2 SMNVEV (reference sequence). The CDR3 consists of 12 residues. This CDR3 is CASSFSDSPLHF. The CDR3 DNA reads as TGTGCCAGCAGTTTTTCGGATTCACCCCTCCACTTT.

The chain combines TRBV15 with TRBJ1-4, with unresolved D. V was clipped by 1 base and J by 2 bases, with 11 bases between them. CDR1 is LNHNV, CDR2 YYDKDF, per germline (reference sequence). This CDR3 comprises 16 residues. CDR3 DNA sequence: TGTGCCACCAGCAGAGGAGAAGGATTGACTAATGAAAAACTGTTTTTT. Translating gives CATSRGEGLTNEKLFF.

The CDR3 nucleotides read TGTGCCTGGGGGAAGACCGGTACTGAAGCTTTCTTT. Its translation: CAWGKTGTEAFF. The chain links TRBV30 to TRBJ1-1; no definite D call. Germline V gene lookup returns CDR1 GTSNPN and CDR2 SVGIG (reference sequence). V dropped 5 bases and J dropped 5 bases, with 12 bases sitting between them. The CDR3 contains 12 residues.

The chain couples TRBV5-1 to TRBJ2-1; D unresolved. The ends were cut back, 5 bases at V and 7 bases at J, with 19 bases in the middle. Germline V gives CDR1 SGHRS, CDR2 YFSETQ. The CDR3 is 15 residues long. CDR3 residues: CASRPTTGSRNEQFF. As DNA, the CDR3 is TGCGCCAGCAGGCCTACGACGGGCTCTAGGAATGAGCAGTTCTTC.

DNA for the CDR3: TGTGCCAGCAGCAACTTCAGAGGGACCACTGAAGCTTTCTTT. It specifies CASSNFRGTTEAFF. The J gene is TRBJ1-1, the V gene TRBV7-2; possible D gene TRBD1, 5 bases. CDR1 is SGHTA, CDR2 FQGNSA, per germline. Trimming removed 5 bases at V and 4 bases at J, with 14 bases between. The CDR3 runs to 14 residues.

This chain joins TRBV7-8 and TRBJ2-6; D is uncertain. This CDR3 has 16 residues. Per the germline V gene, CDR1 is SGHVS and CDR2 is FQNEAQ. Deletions cut 5 bases from V and 1 base from J, with 12 bases between. The CDR3 DNA reads as TGTGCCAGCAGCAGAACGCCCCAGTCTGGGGCCAACGTCCTGACTTTC. Encoded protein: CASSRTPQSGANVLTF.

This clone was seen only once. The rearrangement links TRBV3-1 (or the pseudogene TRBV3-2) to TRBJ1-6; 7 nucleotides align to TRBD1. CDR3 length: 14 amino acids. Germline trimming cut 4 bases from V and 7 bases from J; bases unmatched to any gene: 4. CDR1 LGHDT and CDR2 YNNKEL come from the germline V gene (reference sequence). CDR3 protein: CASSLRDRNSPLHF. In nucleotides, the CDR3 is TGTGCCAGCAGCCTCCGGGACAGAAATTCACCCCTCCACTTT.

The rearrangement links TRBV24-1 to TRBJ1-2, with 8 bases fitting TRBD1. Germline loops: CDR1 KGHDR, CDR2 SFDVKD. CDR3 length equals 15 residues. Trimming at V came to 7 bases and at J to 4 bases, leaving 10 bases not matched to a gene. The CDR3 is CATRGQEGMGYGYTF. The CDR3 nucleotides read TGTGCCACCAGGGGACAGGAGGGGATGGGCTATGGCTACACCTTC.